This T cell receptor (beta chain) was recovered during a study of blood T cell repertoires in COVID-19. Study background: The study drew acute and convalescent COVID-19 samples from the United States, Italy and Spain.

Per germline, CDR1 ENHRY and CDR2 SYGVKD. Trimming cost V 4 bases and J 4 bases; bases outside gene matches: 6. The CDR3 is 14 residues long. The protocol was immunoSEQ multiplex PCR, while the TCRdb copy is restricted to in-frame clones and leaves out a portion. Among a few hundred thousand clones, approximately 89% were seen once, and the ten largest hold around 4.6%. The sequenced sample was peripheral blood. The sequence was collected from a woman in her thirties or forties who had recovered from COVID-19. The rearrangement links TRBV10-3 to TRBJ1-2, with 7 bases that match TRBD1. The CDR3 sequence is CAISGTGDAYGYTF. CDR3 DNA sequence: TGTGCCATCAGTGGGACAGGCGACGCCTATGGCTACACCTTC.